This T cell receptor beta chain emerged from a study of T cell responses to AZD1222 COVID-19 vaccine. CDR1 is SGHNT, CDR2 YYREEE, per germline (reference sequence). The germline V and J ends were trimmed by 4 bases and 1 base, with 13 bases remaining between them. This CDR3 has 15 amino acids. Clones were sequenced by immunoSEQ multiplex PCR, and TCRdb holds only the in-frame ones, with some missing. Of some 170,000 clones listed, roughly nine tenths are singletons. V usage is TRBV5-4 and J usage is TRBJ2-3, with D possibly matching TRBD1 (6 bases). Sequenced here: peripheral blood, sampled on day 0 of AZD1222 vaccination. This TCR derives from an adult in good health. The CDR3: CASSPPGQRTDTQYF. The CDR3 nucleotides read TGTGCCAGCAGCCCCCCGGGACAACGCACAGATACGCAGTATTTT.